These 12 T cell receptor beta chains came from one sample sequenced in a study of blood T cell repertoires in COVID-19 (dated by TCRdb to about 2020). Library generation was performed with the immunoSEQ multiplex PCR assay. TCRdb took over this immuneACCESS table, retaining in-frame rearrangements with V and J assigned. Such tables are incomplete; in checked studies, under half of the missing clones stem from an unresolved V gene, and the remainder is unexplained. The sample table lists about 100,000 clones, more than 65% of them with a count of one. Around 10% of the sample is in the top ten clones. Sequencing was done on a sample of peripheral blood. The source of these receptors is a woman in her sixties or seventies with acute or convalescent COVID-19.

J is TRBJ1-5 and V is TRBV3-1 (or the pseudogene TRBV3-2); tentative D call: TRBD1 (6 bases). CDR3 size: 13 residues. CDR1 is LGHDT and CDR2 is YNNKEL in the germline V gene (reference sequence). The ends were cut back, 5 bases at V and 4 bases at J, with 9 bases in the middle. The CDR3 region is CASSGTPNQPQHF. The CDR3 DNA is TGTGCCAGCAGCGGGACACCTAATCAGCCCCAGCATTTT.

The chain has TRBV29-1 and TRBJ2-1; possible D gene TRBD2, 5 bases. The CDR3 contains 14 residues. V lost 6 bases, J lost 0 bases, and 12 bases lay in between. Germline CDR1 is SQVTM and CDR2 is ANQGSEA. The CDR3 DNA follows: TGCAGCGTCCCCTCGGGGAGCTCCTACAATGAGCAGTTCTTC. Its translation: CSVPSGSSYNEQFF.

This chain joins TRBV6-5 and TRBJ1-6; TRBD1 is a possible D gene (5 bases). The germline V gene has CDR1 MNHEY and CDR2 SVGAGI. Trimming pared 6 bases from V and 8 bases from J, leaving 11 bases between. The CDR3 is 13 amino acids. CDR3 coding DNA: TGTGCCAGCAGCAGGGCTGGGCATTCACCCCTCCACTTT. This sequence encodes CASSRAGHSPLHF.

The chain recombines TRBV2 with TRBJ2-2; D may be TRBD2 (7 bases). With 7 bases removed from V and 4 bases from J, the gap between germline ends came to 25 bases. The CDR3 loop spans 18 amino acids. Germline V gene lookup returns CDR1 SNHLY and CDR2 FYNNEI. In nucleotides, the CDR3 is TGTGCCAGCATTCGATTGCCCCCCGGGGGGCTAGCCACCGGGGAGCTGTTTTTT. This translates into CASIRLPPGGLATGELFF.

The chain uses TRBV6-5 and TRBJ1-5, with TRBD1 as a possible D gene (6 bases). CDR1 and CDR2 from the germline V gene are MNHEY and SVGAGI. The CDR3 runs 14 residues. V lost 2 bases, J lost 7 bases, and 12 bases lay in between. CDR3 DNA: TGTGCCAGCAGTTACACAGGGCTCGGGCAGCCCCAGCATTTT. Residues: CASSYTGLGQPQHF.

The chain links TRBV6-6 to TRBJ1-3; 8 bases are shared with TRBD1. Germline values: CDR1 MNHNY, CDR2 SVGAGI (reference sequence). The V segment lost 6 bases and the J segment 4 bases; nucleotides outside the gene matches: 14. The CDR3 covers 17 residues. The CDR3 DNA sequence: TGTGCCAGCAGCCGAACAGGGGGAGATTACAGCGGAAACACCATATATTTT. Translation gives CASSRTGGDYSGNTIYF.

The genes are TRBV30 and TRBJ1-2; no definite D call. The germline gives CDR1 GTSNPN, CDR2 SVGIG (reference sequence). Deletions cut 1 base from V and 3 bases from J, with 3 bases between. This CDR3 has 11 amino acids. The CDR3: CAWSADYGYTF. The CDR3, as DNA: TGTGCCTGGAGTGCGGACTATGGCTACACCTTC.

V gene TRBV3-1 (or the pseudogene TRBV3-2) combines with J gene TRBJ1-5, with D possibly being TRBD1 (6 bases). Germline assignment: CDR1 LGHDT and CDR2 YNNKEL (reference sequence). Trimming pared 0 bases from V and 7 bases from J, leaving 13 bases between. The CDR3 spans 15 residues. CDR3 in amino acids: CASSQDLGTWQPQHF. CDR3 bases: TGTGCCAGCAGCCAAGATCTCGGGACATGGCAGCCCCAGCATTTT.

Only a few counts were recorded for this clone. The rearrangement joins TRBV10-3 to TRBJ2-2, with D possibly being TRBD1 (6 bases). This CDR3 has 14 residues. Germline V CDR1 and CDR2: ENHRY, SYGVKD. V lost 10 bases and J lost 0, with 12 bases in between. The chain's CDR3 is CATRDTANTGELFF. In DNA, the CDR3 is TGTGCCACCCGGGACACCGCGAACACCGGGGAGCTGTTTTTT.

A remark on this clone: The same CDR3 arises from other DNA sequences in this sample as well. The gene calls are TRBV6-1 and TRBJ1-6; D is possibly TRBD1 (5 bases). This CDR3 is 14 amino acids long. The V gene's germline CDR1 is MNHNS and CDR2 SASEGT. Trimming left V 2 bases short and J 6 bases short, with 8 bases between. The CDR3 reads CASSESGGNSPLHF. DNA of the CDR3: TGTGCCAGCAGTGAATCCGGGGGTAATTCACCCCTCCACTTT.

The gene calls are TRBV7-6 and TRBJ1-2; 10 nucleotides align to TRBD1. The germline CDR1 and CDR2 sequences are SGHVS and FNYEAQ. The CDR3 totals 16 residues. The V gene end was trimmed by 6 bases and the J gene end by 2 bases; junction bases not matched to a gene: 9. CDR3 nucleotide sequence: TGTGCCAGCAGTCGCGGGACAGGGGAGGCGAACTATGGCTACACCTTC. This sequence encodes CASSRGTGEANYGYTF. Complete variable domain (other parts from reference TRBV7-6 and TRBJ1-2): GAGVSQSPRYKVTKRGQDVALRCDPISGHVSLYWYRQALGQGPEFLTYFNYEAQQDKSGLPNDRFSAERPEGSISTLTIQRTEQRDSAMYRCASSRGTGEANYGYTFGSGTRLTVV.

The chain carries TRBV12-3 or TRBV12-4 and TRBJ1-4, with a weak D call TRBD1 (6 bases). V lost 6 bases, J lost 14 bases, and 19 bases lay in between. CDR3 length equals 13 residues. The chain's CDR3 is CASSSNTGYSLFF. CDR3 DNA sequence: TGTGCCAGCAGCTCAAACACAGGGTATAGTCTGTTTTTT.